The TCR beta chain under discussion was sequenced for a study of T cells in localized non-small cell lung cancer. The protocol was immunoSEQ multiplex PCR, while the TCRdb copy is restricted to in-frame clones and leaves out a portion. The sample holds almost 40,000 clones; roughly 83% are singletons and the top ten take about 35%. Germline lookup yields CDR1 LGHNA and CDR2 YNFKEQ. The CDR3 is 14 amino acids. The junction had 9 bases not matched to a gene; V was cut back by 5 bases and J by 5 bases. The sequences come from PBMCs, collected before any cancer treatment. The source is a woman aged 40 to 75 with stage II squamous cell lung carcinoma. The chain joins TRBV4-2 to TRBJ2-7; 7 bases map to TRBD1. CDR3 in DNA: TGTGCCAGCAGCTCCCCAGGGGGAAGCGACGAGCAGTACTTC. Translation: CASSSPGGSDEQYF.